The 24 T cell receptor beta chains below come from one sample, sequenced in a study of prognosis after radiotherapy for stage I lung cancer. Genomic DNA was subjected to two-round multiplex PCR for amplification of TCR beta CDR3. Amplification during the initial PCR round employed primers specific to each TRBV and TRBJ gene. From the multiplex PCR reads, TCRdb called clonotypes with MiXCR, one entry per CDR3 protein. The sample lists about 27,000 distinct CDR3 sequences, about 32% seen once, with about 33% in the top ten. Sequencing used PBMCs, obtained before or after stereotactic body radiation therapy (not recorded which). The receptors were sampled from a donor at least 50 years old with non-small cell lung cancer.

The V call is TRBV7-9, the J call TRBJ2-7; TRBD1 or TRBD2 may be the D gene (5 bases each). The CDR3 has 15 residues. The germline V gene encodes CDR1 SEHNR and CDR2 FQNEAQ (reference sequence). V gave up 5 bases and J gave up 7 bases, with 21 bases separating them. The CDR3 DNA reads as TGTGCCAGCAGCCCGGAGGCTGGCAGGCCAGGGGAGCAGTACTTC. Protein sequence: CASSPEAGRPGEQYF.

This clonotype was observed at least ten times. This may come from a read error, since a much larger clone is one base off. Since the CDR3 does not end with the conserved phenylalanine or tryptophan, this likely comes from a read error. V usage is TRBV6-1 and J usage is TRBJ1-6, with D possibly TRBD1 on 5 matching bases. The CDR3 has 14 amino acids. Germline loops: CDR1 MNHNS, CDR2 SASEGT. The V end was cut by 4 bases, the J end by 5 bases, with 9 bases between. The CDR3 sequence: CASSAGTDNSPLHL. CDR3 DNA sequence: TGTGCCAGCAGTGCTGGGACGGATAATTCACCCCTCCACCTT.

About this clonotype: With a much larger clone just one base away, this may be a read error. The CDR3 DNA sequence: TGTGCCAGCAGTTTATTCGCCTACGAGCAGTACTTC. Translating it yields CASSLFAYEQYF. V and J are TRBV6-2 or TRBV6-3 and TRBJ2-7; D gene unclear. V was cut by 4 bases and J by 2 bases, with 6 bases left in between. Per germline, CDR1 MNHEY and CDR2 SVGEGT. The CDR3 length is 12 residues.

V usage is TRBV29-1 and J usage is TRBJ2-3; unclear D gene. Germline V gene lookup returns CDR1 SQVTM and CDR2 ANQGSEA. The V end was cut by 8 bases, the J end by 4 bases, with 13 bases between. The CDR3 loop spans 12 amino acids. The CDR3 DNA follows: TGCAGCTTTGCTGGTGGAGCAGATACGCAGTATTTT. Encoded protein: CSFAGGADTQYF.

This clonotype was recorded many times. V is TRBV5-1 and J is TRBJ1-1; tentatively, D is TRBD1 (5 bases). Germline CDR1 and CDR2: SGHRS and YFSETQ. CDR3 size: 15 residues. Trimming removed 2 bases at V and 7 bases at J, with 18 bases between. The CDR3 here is CASSFSSLSQGEAFF. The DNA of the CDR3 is TGCGCCAGCAGCTTTTCTTCACTTTCCCAGGGTGAAGCTTTCTTT.

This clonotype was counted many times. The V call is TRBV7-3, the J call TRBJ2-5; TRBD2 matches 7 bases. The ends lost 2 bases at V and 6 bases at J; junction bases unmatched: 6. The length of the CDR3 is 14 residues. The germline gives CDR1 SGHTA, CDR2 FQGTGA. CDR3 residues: CASSLGGSEKTQYF. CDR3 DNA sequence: TGTGCCAGCAGCTTAGGCGGGAGCGAAAAGACCCAGTACTTC.

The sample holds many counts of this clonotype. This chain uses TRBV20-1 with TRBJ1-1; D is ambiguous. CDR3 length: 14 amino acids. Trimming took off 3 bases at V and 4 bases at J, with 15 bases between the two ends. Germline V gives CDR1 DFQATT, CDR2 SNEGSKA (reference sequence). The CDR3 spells CSARGGVLGTEAFF. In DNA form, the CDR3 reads TGCAGTGCTAGGGGTGGGGTTCTGGGCACTGAAGCTTTCTTT.

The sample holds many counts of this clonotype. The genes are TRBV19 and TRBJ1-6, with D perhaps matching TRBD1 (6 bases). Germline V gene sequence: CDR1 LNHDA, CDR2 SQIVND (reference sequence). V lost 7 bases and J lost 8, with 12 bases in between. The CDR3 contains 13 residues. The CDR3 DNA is TGTGCCAGTAAGAGACGACAGGATTCACCCCTCCACTTT. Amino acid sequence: CASKRRQDSPLHF.

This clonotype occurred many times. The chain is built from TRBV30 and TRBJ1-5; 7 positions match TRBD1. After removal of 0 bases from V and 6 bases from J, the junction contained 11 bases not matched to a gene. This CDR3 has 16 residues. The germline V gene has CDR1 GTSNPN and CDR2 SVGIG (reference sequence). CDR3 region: CAWSVGTGANGQPQHF. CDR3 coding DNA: TGTGCCTGGAGTGTAGGAACAGGGGCAAATGGTCAGCCCCAGCATTTT.

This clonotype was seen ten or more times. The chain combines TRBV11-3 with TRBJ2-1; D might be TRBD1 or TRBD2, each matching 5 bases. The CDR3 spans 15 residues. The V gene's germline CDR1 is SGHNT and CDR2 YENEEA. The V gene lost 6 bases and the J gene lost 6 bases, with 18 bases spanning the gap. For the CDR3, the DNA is TGTGCCAGCAGGTTAAACCGGGACCGGGCCAATGAGCAGTTCTTC. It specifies CASRLNRDRANEQFF.

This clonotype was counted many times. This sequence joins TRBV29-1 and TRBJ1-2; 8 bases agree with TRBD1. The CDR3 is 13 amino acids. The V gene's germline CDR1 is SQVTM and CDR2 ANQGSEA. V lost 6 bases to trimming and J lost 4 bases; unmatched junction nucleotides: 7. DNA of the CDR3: TGCAGCGTCTTTCAGGGGGCCGGCTATGGCTACACCTTC. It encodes CSVFQGAGYGYTF.

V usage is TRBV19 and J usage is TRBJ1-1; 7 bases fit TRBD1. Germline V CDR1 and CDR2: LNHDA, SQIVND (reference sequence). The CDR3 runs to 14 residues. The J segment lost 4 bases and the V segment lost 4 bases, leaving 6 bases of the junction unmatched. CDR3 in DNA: TGTGCCAGTAGTAGACAGGGTTCGGGCACTGAAGCTTTCTTT. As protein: CASSRQGSGTEAFF.

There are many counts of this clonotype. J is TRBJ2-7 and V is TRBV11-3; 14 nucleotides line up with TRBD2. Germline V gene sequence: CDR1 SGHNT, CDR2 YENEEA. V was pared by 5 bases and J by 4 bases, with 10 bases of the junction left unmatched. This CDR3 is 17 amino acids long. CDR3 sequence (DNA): TGTGCCAGCAGCACCGGGACTAGCGGGAGAAGTATGTACGAGCAGTACTTC. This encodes CASSTGTSGRSMYEQYF. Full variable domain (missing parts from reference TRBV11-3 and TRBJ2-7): EAGVVQSPRYKIIEKKQPVAFWCNPISGHNTLYWYLQNLGQGPELLIRYENEEAVDDSQLPKDRFSAERLKGVDSTLKIQPAELGDSAVYLCASSTGTSGRSMYEQYFGPGTRLTVT.

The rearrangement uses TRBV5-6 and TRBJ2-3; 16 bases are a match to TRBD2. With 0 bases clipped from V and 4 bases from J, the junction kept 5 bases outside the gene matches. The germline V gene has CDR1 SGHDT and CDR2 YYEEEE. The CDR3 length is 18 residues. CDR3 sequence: CASSLGPGLAGGADTQYF. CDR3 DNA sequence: TGTGCCAGCAGCTTGGGACCGGGACTAGCGGGAGGGGCAGATACGCAGTATTTT.

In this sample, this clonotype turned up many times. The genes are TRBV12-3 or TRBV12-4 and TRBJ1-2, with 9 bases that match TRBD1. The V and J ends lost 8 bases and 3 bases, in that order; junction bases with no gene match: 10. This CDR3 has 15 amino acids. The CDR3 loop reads CASRPTGQGDYGYTF. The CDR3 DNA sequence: TGTGCCAGCCGCCCGACGGGACAGGGTGACTATGGCTACACCTTC.

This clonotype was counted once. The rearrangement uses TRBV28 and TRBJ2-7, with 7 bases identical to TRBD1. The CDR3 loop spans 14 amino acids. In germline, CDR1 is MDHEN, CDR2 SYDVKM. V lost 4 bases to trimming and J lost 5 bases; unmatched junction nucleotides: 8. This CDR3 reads CASSYGGQIHEQYF. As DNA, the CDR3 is TGTGCCAGCAGTTATGGGGGACAGATACACGAGCAGTACTTC.

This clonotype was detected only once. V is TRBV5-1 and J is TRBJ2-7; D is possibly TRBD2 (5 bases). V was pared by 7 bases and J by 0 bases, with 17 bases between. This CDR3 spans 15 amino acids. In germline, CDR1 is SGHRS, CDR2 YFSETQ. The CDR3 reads CASGPRESNSYEQYF. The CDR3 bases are TGCGCCAGCGGCCCCCGGGAATCCAACTCCTACGAGCAGTACTTC.

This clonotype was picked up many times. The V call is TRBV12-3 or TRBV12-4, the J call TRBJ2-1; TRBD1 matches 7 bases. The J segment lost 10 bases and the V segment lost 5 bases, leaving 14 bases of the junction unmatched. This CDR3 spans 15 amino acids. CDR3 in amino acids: CASSVKGALPVEQFF. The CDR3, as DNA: TGTGCCAGCAGTGTCAAGGGGGCCCTTCCGGTAGAGCAGTTCTTC.

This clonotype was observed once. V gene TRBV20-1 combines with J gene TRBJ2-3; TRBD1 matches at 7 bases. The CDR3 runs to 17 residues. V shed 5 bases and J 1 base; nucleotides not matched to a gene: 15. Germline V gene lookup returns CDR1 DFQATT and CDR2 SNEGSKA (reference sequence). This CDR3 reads CSALLAPGQFRTDTQYF. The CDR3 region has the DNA TGCAGTGCTCTCCTAGCCCCGGGACAGTTTCGCACAGATACGCAGTATTTT.

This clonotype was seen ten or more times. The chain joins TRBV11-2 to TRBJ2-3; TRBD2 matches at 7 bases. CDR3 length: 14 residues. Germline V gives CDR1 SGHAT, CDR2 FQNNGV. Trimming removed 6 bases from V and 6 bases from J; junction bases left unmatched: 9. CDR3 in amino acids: CASRHPGGRDTQYF. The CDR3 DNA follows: TGTGCCAGCAGACACCCGGGGGGACGGGATACGCAGTATTTT.

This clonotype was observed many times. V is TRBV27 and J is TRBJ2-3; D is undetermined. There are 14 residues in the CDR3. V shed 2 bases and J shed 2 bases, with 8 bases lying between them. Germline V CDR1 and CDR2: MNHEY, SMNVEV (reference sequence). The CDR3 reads CASSLNGATDTQYF. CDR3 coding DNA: TGTGCCAGCAGTTTAAACGGAGCCACAGATACGCAGTATTTT.

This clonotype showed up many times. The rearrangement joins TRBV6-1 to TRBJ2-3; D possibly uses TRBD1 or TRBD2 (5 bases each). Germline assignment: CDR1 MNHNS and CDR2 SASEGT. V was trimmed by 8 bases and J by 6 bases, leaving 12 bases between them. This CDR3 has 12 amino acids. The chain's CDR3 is CASFGTADTQYF. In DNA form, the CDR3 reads TGTGCCAGCTTCGGGACCGCCGATACGCAGTATTTT.

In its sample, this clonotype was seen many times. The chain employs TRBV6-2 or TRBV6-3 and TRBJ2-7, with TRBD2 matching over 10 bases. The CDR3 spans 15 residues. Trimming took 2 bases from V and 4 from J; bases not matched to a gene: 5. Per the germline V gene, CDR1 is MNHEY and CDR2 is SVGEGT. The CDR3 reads CASSYPPSGSYEQYF. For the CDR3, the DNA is TGTGCCAGCAGTTACCCTCCTAGCGGGAGTTACGAGCAGTACTTC.

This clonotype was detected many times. DNA of the CDR3: TGTGCCAGCAGTCCTACAGGGAGCCCCTACGAGCAGTACTTC. This gives the protein CASSPTGSPYEQYF. The rearrangement uses TRBV27 and TRBJ2-7; maybe TRBD1 (6 bases). Germline V gene sequence: CDR1 MNHEY, CDR2 SMNVEV (reference sequence). The CDR3 is 14 residues long. Trimming took 5 bases from V and 2 from J, leaving 13 bases between them.